These T cell receptor beta chains were read from a single sample in a study of response to subunit inactivated influenza vaccine. TCRdb re-called the RT-PCR reads with MiXCR, one entry per CDR3 protein. The sample yields 500,000 to 550,000 distinct CDR3 sequences, about 7.6% seen once. The sequenced sample was PBMCs from blood, obtained less than 25 months after vaccination. Receptors were obtained from a man between 45 and 75 years old who received an inactivated influenza vaccine. Each CDR3 is given with its conserved first and last residue. A D gene is named only where the DNA matches it firmly. A clone size is listed for some rows: how often the clone was seen (once, few, many), or a class if it is expanded.

D	size	V	J	CDR3	DNA
.	few	TRBV30	TRBJ1-5	CAWCAYSNQPQHF	TGTGCCTGGTGTGCCTATAGCAATCAGCCCCAGCATTTT
TRBD1	many	TRBV28	TRBJ2-3	CASSITGTGLDTQYF	TGTGCCAGCAGCATCACCGGGACAGGGTTAGATACGCAGTATTTT
.	.	TRBV7-3	TRBJ2-6	CASSSGQRRLSGANVLTF	TGTGCCAGCAGCTCTGGACAGAGAAGGCTCTCTGGGGCCAACGTCCTGACTTTC
.	many	TRBV15	TRBJ2-3	CATSRDSQYTDTQYF	TGTGCCACCAGCAGAGATAGTCAGTATACAGATACGCAGTATTTT
TRBD2	.	TRBV7-2	TRBJ2-7	CASSSSGSYEQNF	TGTGCCAGCAGCTCGAGCGGGAGCTACGAGCAGAACTTC
.	.	TRBV5-1	TRBJ1-5	CASSASGSNQPQHF	TGCGCCAGCAGCGCTTCAGGGAGCAATCAGCCCCAGCATTTT
.	.	TRBV18	TRBJ2-4	CASSPRALAKNIQYF	TGTGCCAGCTCACCTCGGGCTCTAGCCAAAAACATTCAGTACTTC
.	many	TRBV12-3/TRBV12-4	TRBJ2-2	CASSQDSTTGELFF	TGTGCCAGCAGCCAAGACTCTACCACCGGGGAGCTGTTTTTT
TRBD2	few	TRBV12-3/TRBV12-4	TRBJ2-1	CASSLGSGGADEQFF	TGTGCCAGCAGTTTAGGTAGCGGGGGGGCTGATGAGCAGTTCTTC
.	few	TRBV12-3/TRBV12-4	TRBJ2-3	CASSLEGAADTQYF	TGTGCCAGCAGTTTAGAAGGGGCGGCCGATACGCAGTATTTT
TRBD2	many	TRBV20-1	TRBJ2-2	CSARDQGTSGSWAGELFF	TGCAGTGCTAGAGACCAAGGGACTAGCGGGAGTTGGGCCGGGGAGCTGTTTTTT
TRBD2	many	TRBV20-1	TRBJ2-3	CSASPGLLTDTQYF	TGCAGTGCTAGTCCGGGACTACTCACAGATACGCAGTATTTT
.	.	TRBV10-3	TRBJ2-3	CAISGKGKDTDTQYF	TGTGCCATCAGTGGGAAGGGGAAGGACACAGATACGCAGTATTTT
TRBD1	.	TRBV7-9	TRBJ1-5	CASSYDRDQPQHF	TGTGCCAGCAGCTATGACAGGGATCAGCCCCAGCATTTT
.	few	TRBV20-1	TRBJ1-1	CSASGPNTEAFF	TGCAGTGCTAGTGGGCCGAACACTGAAGCTTTCTTT
TRBD2	many	TRBV14	TRBJ2-1	CASSQVGRENEQFF	TGTGCCAGCAGCCAAGTCGGGAGGGAGAATGAGCAGTTCTTC
TRBD2	.	TRBV20-1	TRBJ2-3	CSARDTGLAGLTDTQYF	TGCAGTGCTAGAGATACGGGACTAGCGGGACTCACAGATACGCAGTATTTT
.	many	TRBV28	TRBJ2-1	CASSLMVREQFF	TGTGCCAGCAGTTTAATGGTTCGTGAGCAGTTCTTC
.	few	TRBV12-3/TRBV12-4	TRBJ2-7	CASTHGTQTVHEQYF	TGTGCCAGCACACACGGGACCCAGACCGTACATGAGCAGTACTTC
.	.	TRBV5-1	TRBJ1-5	CASSLGLRGDNQPQHF	TGCGCCAGCAGCTTGGGGTTGAGAGGCGACAATCAGCCCCAGCATTTT
.	.	TRBV21-1	TRBJ2-7	CASSPTRDRGIVRDYEQYF	TGTGCCAGCAGCCCAACCCGGGACAGGGGAATTGTAAGGGACTACGAGCAGTACTTC
.	few	TRBV5-6	TRBJ2-2	CASSSVQWDLTGELFF	TGTGCCAGCAGCTCGGTGCAATGGGATCTAACCGGGGAGCTGTTTTTT
.	.	TRBV29-1	TRBJ1-3	CSVEVRRGGSGNTIYF	TGCAGCGTTGAAGTTCGTCGGGGGGGCTCTGGAAACACCATATATTTT
.	few	TRBV11-2	TRBJ2-5	CASSLDPGRTQYF	TGTGCCAGCAGCTTAGATCCCGGGAGGACCCAGTACTTC
TRBD1	.	TRBV11-2	TRBJ1-4	CASSFGRGRDNEKLFF	TGTGCCAGCAGCTTCGGAAGGGGGCGCGATAATGAAAAACTGTTTTTT
TRBD2	many	TRBV7-9	TRBJ2-3	CASTTSGGATDTQYF	TGTGCCAGCACCACTAGCGGGGGGGCCACAGATACGCAGTATTTT
.	.	TRBV5-1	TRBJ2-7	CASSIGSEQYF	TGCGCCAGCAGCATTGGGAGCGAGCAGTACTTC
.	many	TRBV18	TRBJ1-4	CASASRDSPGNEKLFF	TGTGCCAGCGCATCCCGGGACTCTCCCGGGAATGAAAAACTGTTTTTT
.	many	TRBV5-1	TRBJ2-3	CASSLGQANTDTQYF	TGCGCCAGCAGCTTGGGACAGGCGAACACAGATACGCAGTATTTT
.	.	TRBV4-3	TRBJ1-4	CASSLDRINEKLFF	TGCGCCAGCAGCCTTGACCGTATTAATGAAAAACTGTTTTTT
TRBD1	few	TRBV24-1	TRBJ2-7	CATSGTGSIYEQYF	TGTGCCACCAGTGGGACAGGGAGTATCTACGAGCAGTACTTC
.	few	TRBV14	TRBJ1-1	CASSRDLRTEAFF	TGTGCCAGCAGCCGGGACCTAAGGACTGAAGCTTTCTTT
.	few	TRBV19	TRBJ2-1	CASSIAEGRYNEQFF	TGTGCCAGTAGTATAGCCGAGGGCCGTTACAATGAGCAGTTCTTC
TRBD1	few	TRBV11-2	TRBJ2-7	CASSSTDRVGEQYF	TGTGCCAGCAGCTCTACGGACAGGGTAGGCGAGCAGTACTTC
TRBD1	many	TRBV7-9	TRBJ2-1	CASSLRTGGYNEQFF	TGTGCCAGCAGCTTAAGGACAGGGGGTTACAATGAGCAGTTCTTC
.	.	TRBV28	TRBJ2-5	CASSLVPRGPGETQYF	TGTGCCAGCAGTTTAGTCCCTCGGGGGCCGGGGGAGACCCAGTACTTC
TRBD1	few	TRBV6-5	TRBJ1-1	CASSSGQSNTEAFF	TGTGCCAGCAGTTCGGGACAGTCGAACACTGAAGCTTTCTTT
TRBD2	many	TRBV29-1	TRBJ2-3	CSVGTSGYTDTQYF	TGCAGCGTTGGGACTAGCGGATACACAGATACGCAGTATTTT
TRBD1	many	TRBV24-1	TRBJ2-3	CATSDPGTGNRRDTQYF	TGTGCCACCAGTGACCCGGGGACAGGGAATCGTAGAGATACGCAGTATTTT
.	few	TRBV20-1	TRBJ2-5	CSARDGQVETQYF	TGCAGTGCTAGAGATGGGCAGGTAGAGACCCAGTACTTC
TRBD2	few	TRBV7-9	TRBJ2-7	CASGISGTSGSEQYF	TGTGCCAGCGGGATCTCAGGGACTAGCGGGAGTGAGCAGTACTTC
TRBD2	.	TRBV3-1	TRBJ2-1	CASSKARGPRLAGVYEQFF	TGTGCCAGCAGCAAAGCGAGGGGCCCCAGACTAGCGGGAGTTTATGAGCAGTTCTTC
.	.	TRBV20-1	TRBJ1-1	CSAPGLMNTEAFF	TGCAGTGCCCCGGGGCTGATGAACACTGAAGCTTTCTTT
.	few	TRBV7-9	TRBJ2-5	CASSQAAETQYF	TGTGCCAGCAGCCAAGCCGCAGAGACCCAGTACTTC
TRBD1	many	TRBV6-2/TRBV6-3	TRBJ2-7	CASRTGVGLYEQYF	TGTGCCAGCAGGACAGGGGTTGGTCTCTACGAGCAGTACTTC
TRBD1	.	TRBV20-1	TRBJ1-1	CSATGTGGWGTEAFF	TGCAGTGCCACCGGGACAGGGGGCTGGGGGACTGAAGCTTTCTTT
.	few	TRBV27	TRBJ2-1	CASSLFAGPSGPYNEQFF	TGTGCCAGCAGTTTATTCGCCGGGCCATCGGGTCCTTACAATGAGCAGTTCTTC
TRBD1	.	TRBV20-1	TRBJ1-1	CSATEGGITTMNTEAFF	TGCAGTGCTACTGAAGGGGGCATAACCACTATGAACACTGAAGCTTTCTTT
TRBD2	.	TRBV7-3	TRBJ2-1	CASSPGWLAGGVNEQFF	TGTGCCAGCAGCCCAGGGTGGCTAGCGGGAGGAGTGAATGAGCAGTTCTTC
.	.	TRBV28	TRBJ1-2	CASSPALGGYTF	TGTGCCAGCAGCCCGGCCCTGGGTGGCTACACCTTC
.	few	TRBV5-6	TRBJ1-2	CASRTEGTYGYTF	TGTGCCAGCAGGACAGAAGGGACCTATGGCTACACCTTC
TRBD2	few	TRBV6-1	TRBJ2-7	CASMIGASGSFYEQYF	TGTGCCAGCATGATAGGGGCTAGCGGGAGTTTCTACGAGCAGTACTTC
.	many	TRBV12-3/TRBV12-4	TRBJ1-1	CASSSRVNTEAFF	TGTGCCAGCAGTTCCCGGGTCAACACTGAAGCTTTCTTT